Below, one TCR beta chain is given with its context. It lacks a known antigen. Per-base quality was not reported, and no clone a single base away is much larger than it. This sample is part of a study of blood T cells in healthy people across ages (dated by TCRdb to 2013 to 2016). The study in broad terms: In model experiments, roughly one uniquely barcoded TCR beta cDNA molecule per two T cells was captured by template switching. Donors were grouped into four age groups: young (average approximately 16 years), middle-aged (around 39), aged (around 60) and long-lived (about 90). Using deep sequencing normalized with unique cDNA molecular identifiers, the study measured how TCR beta repertoire diversity changes with age. For two donors (one aged 18 to 30 and one aged 80 or older), the study analyzed two additional independent replicas of 1 million unique cDNA reads from the same blood draw. To avoid experimental bias, donors of different ages were distributed randomly across sequencing lanes. Broader findings and caveats from the paper: Conclusive comparison of naive and antigen-experienced compartments was prevented by the profiling of bulk unsorted PBMCs. Observed TCR beta diversity per million T cells fell roughly linearly with age, and a significant reduction was already apparent by age roughly 40. Total diversity estimates from one million sequenced T cells were considered lower bounds and underestimates. Observed TCR beta diversity correlated strongly with the percentage of naive T cells measured by flow cytometry. Because donor CMV infection status was unknown, age-related changes in expanded clonotypes were potentially confounded. Compared with the aged group, more naive CD4+ T cells, fewer expanded clones and increased TCR diversity were shown by the long-lived group, suggesting age selection.

The CDR3 covers 15 residues, taking in both the cysteine and the phenylalanine. Only the CDR3 part of the read is kept: 45 bases, read in frame from the first base. CDR1 and CDR2 are read off the germline V gene as SGHVS and FQNEAQ. V and J are truncated by 2 bases and 10 bases respectively, leaving an intervening sequence of 21 bases. The library was built by means of 5' RACE. The instrument was an Illumina HiSeq 2500. The second PCR ran for roughly 7 to 12 cycles and used a J-beta primer mix along with a sample-barcoded 5' primer. Each TCR beta cDNA molecule received a unique molecular identifier from a template-switch 5' adaptor carrying 12 random nucleotides. Each sample yielded at least 2.5 million CDR3-containing paired-end reads. First-strand cDNA was synthesized from all RNA with the Mint cDNA synthesis kit, primed by a TRBC-specific oligonucleotide. Following uracil-DNA glycosylase treatment, a first 18-cycle PCR with universal primers M1SS and BC2_uni_R was performed on all cDNA. On the study's bioinformatics: Normalization of each sample was performed by random selection of 1 million high-quality reads, each carrying a distinct molecular identifier. Reads with shared molecular identifiers were discarded instead of being binned into consensus sequences. CDR3 identification, clonotype clustering and error correction used MiTCR with a Q25 quality threshold and the strictest error-elimination algorithm. A nonparametric unseen species model with Euler transformation was used to estimate lower-bound total TCR beta diversity. TCRdb's own reprocessing of the public reads used fastp at Q25 and MiXCR and kept productive beta chains. Each CDR3 protein gets just one entry, which takes the most common genes and DNA from the rows behind it. The V and J calls come from TCRdb's annotation, not from the publication. Present in this sample are roughly 410,000 distinct CDR3 sequences, 52% of which were seen just once. The top ten hold under 65% of the sample.

The roughly 39 donors, aged about 6 to 90 years, were systemically healthy Caucasian individuals from Russia. About 10 milliliters of peripheral blood were drawn from each donor into EDTA-treated Vacutainer tubes. Ficoll-Paque density-gradient centrifugation was used to isolate PBMCs, with at least 7 million per sample. Total RNA was extracted from PBMCs with Trizol reagent, with at least 5.5 micrograms obtained per sample. Naive CD45RAhigh/CD27high T cell percentages were measured by flow cytometry on a PBMC aliquot from every donor. This clonotype was obtained from a man aged 60 to 69 in good health. The sequencing sample was made of blood. This chain is built from TRBV7-8 and TRBJ2-7; the D segment may tentatively be TRBD1 or TRBD2, each giving 5 matched bases. The nucleotide sequence is TGTGCCAGCAGCTTATCCCCAGGCCAACACGGGGCCCAGTACTTC. It codes for CASSLSPGQHGAQYF.